One sample yielded the 32 T cell receptor beta chains listed below, sequenced in a study of response to subunit inactivated influenza vaccine. One entry per CDR3 protein results from TCRdb running MiXCR on the RT-PCR reads. The sample has 550,000 to 800,000 distinct CDR3 sequences, about 15% seen once. The specimen comprised PBMCs from blood, sampled less than 15 days before vaccination. Receptor source: a man in his fifties or sixties who received an inactivated influenza vaccine.

The chain couples TRBV7-2 to TRBJ2-2; D is unclear. Germline assignment: CDR1 SGHTA and CDR2 FQGNSA. The germline V and J ends were trimmed by 2 bases and 9 bases, with 7 bases remaining between them. The CDR3 totals 12 residues. The CDR3 DNA reads TGTGCCAGCAGCTTAAATACGCGGGAGCTGTTTTTT. Its translation is CASSLNTRELFF.

This chain connects TRBV5-5 to TRBJ2-7; D is unclear. CDR1 and CDR2 from the germline V gene are SGHKS and YYEKEE (reference sequence). The V gene lost 0 bases and the J gene lost 7 bases, with 14 bases spanning the gap. There are 14 residues in the CDR3. Here the CDR3 DNA reads TGTGCCAGCAGCTTGGTGCCCGACGCTTGGGAGCAGTACTTC. It yields the protein CASSLVPDAWEQYF.

This clonotype was seen many times. The chain carries TRBV12-3 or TRBV12-4 and TRBJ2-2; D unresolved. V shed 3 bases and J shed 5 bases, with 7 bases lying between them. The CDR3 has 13 residues. CDR3 nucleotide sequence: TGTGCCAGCAGTTTTAGGGAAACCGGGGAGCTGTTTTTT. Its protein is CASSFRETGELFF.

As to this clonotype: A read error may explain this, as a much larger clone is one base away. The chain joins TRBV7-2 to TRBJ2-2; D may be TRBD2 (6 bases). Per the germline V gene, CDR1 is SGHTA and CDR2 is FQGNSA. The CDR3 is 14 amino acids. The CDR3 sequence is CASSLAANTGGLFF. CDR3 nucleotide sequence: TGTGCCAGCAGCTTAGCTGCCAACACCGGGGGGCTGTTTTTT.

V usage is TRBV12-3 or TRBV12-4 and J usage is TRBJ2-1, with 8 bases that match TRBD2. The CDR3 length is 13 residues. Losses at the gene ends were 5 bases for V and 8 bases for J; bases not matched to a gene: 5. CDR3 protein: CASSPRGGHEQFF. The CDR3 nucleotides read TGTGCCAGCAGTCCACGGGGGGGTCATGAGCAGTTCTTC.

This rearrangement joins TRBV5-1 to TRBJ2-1, with 10 bases fitting TRBD2. Germline values: CDR1 SGHRS, CDR2 YFSETQ. Germline trimming cut 3 bases from V and 3 bases from J; bases unmatched to any gene: 6. This CDR3 region has 16 residues. The CDR3, as DNA: TGCGCCAGCAGCTCGCAAGCGGGAGGGGGCTACAATGAGCAGTTCTTC. Its translation is CASSSQAGGGYNEQFF.

The chain uses TRBV12-3 or TRBV12-4 and TRBJ1-1, with D perhaps matching TRBD1 (6 bases). This CDR3 has 13 residues. V was shortened by 6 bases and J by 1 base, with 9 bases between the two germline ends. CDR3 protein: CASSKGQNTEAFF. In DNA, the CDR3 is TGTGCCAGCAGCAAGGGACAGAACACTGAAGCTTTCTTT.

This clonotype was seen a single time. V usage is TRBV3-1 and J usage is TRBJ2-7, with 14 bases aligning to TRBD2. The trim removed 4 bases at V and 2 bases at J, leaving 10 bases unmatched. This CDR3 is 18 amino acids long. Germline loops: CDR1 LGHDT, CDR2 YNNKEL (reference sequence). This CDR3 reads CASSPWTSGRLGPYEQYF. The DNA for the CDR3 is TGTGCCAGCAGCCCTTGGACTAGCGGGAGGTTGGGTCCCTACGAGCAGTACTTC.

The gene calls are TRBV2 and TRBJ1-6; TRBD1 agrees at 11 bases. This CDR3 is built from 14 residues. In germline, CDR1 is SNHLY, CDR2 FYNNEI. The V segment lost 10 bases and the J segment 7 bases; nucleotides outside the gene matches: 6. CDR3 amino acids: CATGRDRGNSPLHF. CDR3 DNA sequence: TGTGCCACAGGCCGGGACAGGGGGAATTCACCCCTCCACTTT.

This chain links TRBV2 with TRBJ2-1, with 8 bases identical to TRBD2. In germline, CDR1 is SNHLY, CDR2 FYNNEI. J lost 8 bases, V lost 6 bases, and 9 bases had no gene match. The CDR3 consists of 14 residues. The CDR3 is CASSREGLGDEQFF. The CDR3 DNA reads TGTGCCAGCAGCCGGGAGGGCCTTGGGGATGAGCAGTTCTTC.

The genes are TRBV18 and TRBJ2-4; the D gene is possibly TRBD2 (6 bases). This CDR3 region has 16 residues. Germline V lookup: CDR1 KGHSH, CDR2 LQKENI. Between the trimmed V and J ends, which lost 3 bases and 5 bases, there was a span of 17 bases. The CDR3 loop reads CASSPGNLRGENIQYF. The CDR3 DNA reads as TGTGCCAGCTCACCGGGGAACCTACGCGGGGAAAACATTCAGTACTTC.

This clonotype was seen only a few times. The gene calls are TRBV18 and TRBJ2-1, with D unclear. V was clipped by 3 bases and J by 6 bases, with 9 bases between them. Germline lookup yields CDR1 KGHSH and CDR2 LQKENI. This CDR3 spans 13 amino acids. DNA of the CDR3: TGTGCCAGCTCACCTTCAAATACCAATGAGCAGTTCTTC. Translated, it gives CASSPSNTNEQFF.

This sequence joins TRBV29-1 and TRBJ2-7; no reliable D call. From germline, CDR1 is SQVTM and CDR2 ANQGSEA. The CDR3 runs 13 residues. V shed 2 bases and J shed 3 bases, with 11 bases lying between them. In nucleotides, the CDR3 is TGCAGCGTTGAACTAAGCTTGGGCTACGAGCAGTACTTC. The encoded protein is CSVELSLGYEQYF.

This sequence joins TRBV28 and TRBJ2-7, with no clear D. The CDR3 has 13 amino acids. V was shortened by 7 bases and J by 7 bases, with 17 bases between the two germline ends. The V gene's germline CDR1 is MDHEN and CDR2 SYDVKM. The CDR3 sequence is CASTLRQVGEQYF. The CDR3, as DNA: TGTGCCAGCACCCTCCGGCAAGTGGGTGAGCAGTACTTC.

In this sample, this clonotype turned up many times. The chain links TRBV5-6 to TRBJ2-2; D is possibly TRBD1 (5 bases). There are 16 residues in the CDR3. Germline V gives CDR1 SGHDT, CDR2 YYEEEE. V dropped 0 bases and J dropped 6 bases, with 15 bases sitting between them. The CDR3 protein is CASSLVRGARSGELFF. CDR3 bases: TGTGCCAGCAGCTTGGTTAGGGGTGCGAGGTCCGGGGAGCTGTTTTTT.

This clonotype was detected only a few times. The rearrangement uses TRBV11-2 and TRBJ2-7; D tentatively fits TRBD1 or TRBD2 (5 bases each). V lost 4 bases, J lost 12 bases, and 28 bases lay in between. The CDR3 has 16 amino acids. Germline CDR1 reads SGHAT; CDR2 reads FQNNGV. CDR3 protein: CASSSLGRDGPWSGYF. CDR3 DNA: TGTGCCAGCAGCTCTCTGGGCCGGGACGGACCTTGGAGCGGGTACTTC. Full variable domain (missing parts from reference TRBV11-2 and TRBJ2-7): EAGVAQSPRYKIIEKRQSVAFWCNPISGHATLYWYQQILGQGPKLLIQFQNNGVVDDSQLPKDRFSAERLKGVDSTLKIQPAKLEDSAVYLCASSSLGRDGPWSGYFGPGTRLTVT.

The chain recombines TRBV4-3 with TRBJ2-2; D is possibly TRBD1 (6 bases). Trimming removed 1 base from V and 5 bases from J, with 11 bases in between. The germline CDR1 and CDR2 sequences are LGHNA and YSLEER. This CDR3 contains 15 residues. In DNA form, the CDR3 reads TGCGCCAGCAGCCAAGTTTTTGGACAGACCGGGGAGCTGTTTTTT. Translation gives CASSQVFGQTGELFF.

This clonotype was recorded many times. The J gene is TRBJ2-4, the V gene TRBV6-2 or TRBV6-3; 7 bases map to TRBD1. CDR1 and CDR2 from the germline V gene are MNHEY and SVGEGT. This CDR3 is built from 15 residues. V shed 5 bases, J shed 1 base, and the junction held 5 bases outside the gene matches. The CDR3 here is CASSRQGLAKNIQYF. DNA for the CDR3: TGTGCCAGCAGTCGACAGGGATTGGCCAAAAACATTCAGTACTTC.

This chain links TRBV19 with TRBJ1-5, with D perhaps TRBD1 (5 bases). The V end lost 0 bases, the J end lost 2 bases, and 8 bases lay between the germline ends. In germline, CDR1 is LNHDA, CDR2 SQIVND (reference sequence). The CDR3 is made up of 15 amino acids. CDR3 residues: CASSIDGGGNQPQHF. The CDR3 coding sequence is TGTGCCAGTAGTATAGATGGGGGGGGCAATCAGCCCCAGCATTTT.

This clonotype came up a few times. V and J are TRBV7-2 and TRBJ2-1, with D maybe TRBD1 (6 bases). Trimming took 7 bases from V and 3 from J, leaving 16 bases between them. CDR1 is SGHTA and CDR2 is FQGNSA in the germline V gene. The CDR3 is made up of 15 amino acids. The CDR3 region has the DNA TGTGCCAGCAACCCACAGGGACGATACTACAATGAGCAGTTCTTC. This translates into CASNPQGRYYNEQFF.

This clonotype was observed many times. The gene calls are TRBV5-8 and TRBJ2-3, with 12 bases matching TRBD2. The CDR3 contains 16 residues. Germline loops: CDR1 SGHTS, CDR2 YDEGEE. Trimming took 3 bases from V and 2 from J; bases not matched to a gene: 4. CDR3 in DNA: TGTGCCAGCAGCTCCGGACTAGCGGGGTCCACAGATACGCAGTATTTT. Translation gives CASSSGLAGSTDTQYF.

At least ten counts were recorded for this clonotype. The CDR3 DNA follows: TGCAGTGCTAGAGTCTACAATGAGCAGTTCTTC. Its translation: CSARVYNEQFF. The rearrangement uses TRBV20-1 and TRBJ2-1; D uncertain. There are 11 residues in the CDR3. The germline CDR1 and CDR2 sequences are DFQATT and SNEGSKA (reference sequence). V shed 1 base and J shed 3 bases, with 1 base lying between them.

The genes are TRBV24-1 and TRBJ1-1, with TRBD1 matching over 7 bases. V lost 10 bases, J lost 7 bases, and 5 bases stayed unmatched. Germline V gene data show CDR1 as KGHDR and CDR2 as SFDVKD. There are 11 residues in the CDR3. CDR3 bases: TGTGCCACAGGGACAGAAGGTGAAGCTTTCTTT. It specifies CATGTEGEAFF.

This clonotype was picked up many times. This chain links TRBV11-2 with TRBJ2-4; D gene ambiguous. CDR3 size: 18 residues. Trimming took off 1 base at V and 0 bases at J, with 16 bases between the two ends. Germline-derived CDR1 and CDR2 are SGHAT and FQNNGV. The CDR3 nucleotides are TGTGCCAGCAGCTTAGGTCGTATTGCGGCGCTAGCCAAAAACATTCAGTACTTC. This sequence encodes CASSLGRIAALAKNIQYF. Full variable domain (missing parts from reference TRBV11-2 and TRBJ2-4): EAGVAQSPRYKIIEKRQSVAFWCNPISGHATLYWYQQILGQGPKLLIQFQNNGVVDDSQLPKDRFSAERLKGVDSTLKIQPAKLEDSAVYLCASSLGRIAALAKNIQYFGAGTRLSVL.

This clonotype was counted between two and nine times. One junction end does not reproduce the germline sequence, and a read error may be involved. V gene TRBV20-1 combines with J gene TRBJ2-1; perhaps TRBD2 as D (6 bases). The CDR3 is 15 residues long. CDR1 is DFQATT, CDR2 SNEGSKA, per germline (reference sequence). The CDR3 sequence is CSAAPGDLGGNEHFF. The CDR3, as DNA: TGCAGTGCCGCCCCGGGGGATCTCGGCGGCAATGAGCATTTCTTC.

This clonotype has a handful of counts. The genes are TRBV6-2 or TRBV6-3 and TRBJ1-6; D call uncertain. The germline V and J ends were trimmed by 7 bases and 12 bases, with 16 bases remaining between them. The CDR3 loop spans 13 amino acids. CDR1 MNHEY and CDR2 SVGEGT come from the germline V gene. The CDR3 sequence: CASTKAGREPLHF. CDR3 sequence (DNA): TGTGCCAGCACCAAGGCGGGCCGGGAACCCCTCCACTTT.

V is TRBV10-3 and J is TRBJ2-3; 9 nucleotides agree with TRBD2. V shed 4 bases, J shed 1 base, and the junction held 12 bases outside the gene matches. The length of the CDR3 is 18 residues. Germline CDR1 and CDR2: ENHRY and SYGVKD. The CDR3 sequence is CAISAVKRGARGTDTQYF. The CDR3 coding sequence is TGTGCCATCAGTGCCGTAAAGCGGGGGGCGAGGGGCACAGATACGCAGTATTTT.

J is TRBJ2-5 and V is TRBV7-2; TRBD2 matches at 8 bases. V was pared by 3 bases and J by 4 bases, with 4 bases of the junction left unmatched. Germline assignment: CDR1 SGHTA and CDR2 FQGNSA. This CDR3 has 14 residues. CDR3 sequence reads: CASSFAGGRETQYF. CDR3 DNA: TGTGCCAGCAGCTTCGCGGGGGGCAGAGAGACCCAGTACTTC.

In this sample, this clonotype turned up many times. V is TRBV3-1 and J is TRBJ2-7, with D tentatively TRBD1 (6 bases). Germline loops: CDR1 LGHDT, CDR2 YNNKEL (reference sequence). The CDR3 runs 15 residues. V lost 3 bases and J 5 bases, leaving 17 bases between the germline ends. CDR3 amino acids: CASSQSGQTSNEQYF. The CDR3, as DNA: TGTGCCAGCAGCCAGTCGGGACAAACCTCTAACGAGCAGTACTTC.

This clonotype was recorded at least ten times. The rearrangement uses TRBV2 and TRBJ2-7; D unclear. The CDR3 extends over 12 amino acids. Germline CDR1 and CDR2: SNHLY and FYNNEI. V was pared by 6 bases and J by 12 bases, with 18 bases between. As DNA, the CDR3 is TGTGCCAGCAGCCGCGCTGGGTCTCAACGGTACTTC. It is translated as CASSRAGSQRYF.

This clonotype came up many times. The chain uses TRBV5-1 and TRBJ2-2; maybe TRBD1 (5 bases). Trimming stripped 2 bases from V and 3 bases from J, with 8 bases between. The CDR3 length is 14 residues. Looked up from germline, CDR1 is SGHRS and CDR2 is YFSETQ. CDR3 in amino acids: CASSFQGDTGELFF. CDR3 sequence (DNA): TGCGCCAGCAGCTTCCAGGGTGACACCGGGGAGCTGTTTTTT.

This clonotype was detected a few times. This chain links TRBV20-1 with TRBJ1-4; TRBD1 aligns across 7 bases. CDR3 length: 13 residues. Trimming took 6 bases from V and 7 from J; bases not matched to a gene: 8. Germline values: CDR1 DFQATT, CDR2 SNEGSKA (reference sequence). DNA of the CDR3: TGCAGTGCGGCTAGGGGGCAGGGTGAAAAACTGTTTTTT. Translated: CSAARGQGEKLFF.